What follows are 26 T cell receptor beta chains derived from one specimen sequenced in a study of cytomegalovirus exposure and HLA in healthy donors listed by TCRdb under 2017. Library creation used the immunoSEQ multiplex PCR assay. For the multiplex PCR, a mixture combining 60 forward primers for TCR Vbeta segments and 13 reverse primers for TCR Jbeta segments was used. TCRdb mirrors the immuneACCESS table, restricted to in-frame sequences. Some clones are absent from its copies; in checked studies, under half trace to an unresolved V gene, and the reason for the others is unknown. This sample holds about 170,000 clones; approximately 80% were observed only once. Jointly, the top ten make up approximately 1.3% of the sample. The sample comprised PBMCs. These receptors were obtained from a boy between 2 and 10 years old in good health and CMV-seronegative.

The rearrangement joins TRBV6-6 to TRBJ1-2; 7 positions agree with TRBD1. Germline values: CDR1 MNHNY, CDR2 SVGAGI (reference sequence). This CDR3 is built from 14 residues. J gave up 3 bases and V 6 bases, and 7 bases lay outside the gene matches. CDR3 residues: CASRETGKDYGYTF. CDR3 DNA sequence: TGTGCCAGCAGAGAGACAGGGAAGGACTATGGCTACACCTTC.

V usage is TRBV18 and J usage is TRBJ2-3; 14 nucleotides line up with TRBD2. J gave up 2 bases and V 3 bases, and 10 bases lay outside the gene matches. Germline loops: CDR1 KGHSH, CDR2 LQKENI. The CDR3 runs 19 residues. CDR3 amino acids: CASSPVGTSGSRVTDTQYF. The CDR3 coding sequence is TGTGCCAGCTCACCGGTCGGGACTAGCGGGAGCCGGGTCACAGATACGCAGTATTTT.

The genes are TRBV5-1 and TRBJ2-1, with D maybe TRBD1 (7 bases). The germline V gene has CDR1 SGHRS and CDR2 YFSETQ. V lost 4 bases and J 10 bases, leaving 15 bases between the germline ends. This CDR3 contains 13 residues. DNA of the CDR3: TGCGCCAGCAGCGCGGGACAGCTCAGGGAGCAGTTCTTC. Protein: CASSAGQLREQFF.

This chain links TRBV19 with TRBJ1-3; 7 bases match TRBD1. The CDR3 is made up of 14 amino acids. Germline V gene lookup returns CDR1 LNHDA and CDR2 SQIVND (reference sequence). Trimming at V came to 6 bases and at J to 2 bases, leaving 4 bases not matched to a gene. CDR3 nucleotides: TGTGCCAGTAGACCAGACAGGGCTGGAAACACCATATATTTT. It yields the protein CASRPDRAGNTIYF.

This chain joins TRBV28 and TRBJ1-2, with TRBD1 matching over 7 bases. J was trimmed by 5 bases and V by 8 bases; bases with no gene match: 11. The germline CDR1 and CDR2 sequences are MDHEN and SYDVKM. The CDR3 runs to 14 residues. CDR3 DNA: TGTGCCAGCTTCCCGGACAGGCTGTATTATGGCTACACCTTC. It is translated as CASFPDRLYYGYTF.

This clone has only a few counts. The chain links TRBV29-1 to TRBJ2-7; possible D gene TRBD1, 6 bases. In germline, CDR1 is SQVTM, CDR2 ANQGSEA. The CDR3 consists of 13 residues. Between the trimmed V and J ends, which lost 2 bases and 5 bases, there was a span of 13 bases. CDR3 sequence: CSVELEQGHEQYV. The DNA for the CDR3 is TGCAGCGTTGAATTGGAACAGGGACACGAGCAGTACGTC.

This clone was counted a few times. The genes are TRBV6-6 and TRBJ1-5; possibly TRBD1 for D (6 bases). The CDR3 is 14 residues long. V was shortened by 9 bases and J by 4 bases, with 16 bases between the two germline ends. CDR1 is MNHNY and CDR2 is SVGAGI in the germline V gene (reference sequence). The CDR3, as DNA: TGTGCCAGTTCCTCGGGACAACGAAATCAGCCCCAGCATTTT. It is translated as CASSSGQRNQPQHF.

This rearrangement joins TRBV5-1 to TRBJ2-3, with 7 bases that match TRBD1. After removal of 0 bases from V and 2 bases from J, the junction contained 6 bases not matched to a gene. CDR1 and CDR2 from the germline V gene are SGHRS and YFSETQ. The CDR3 covers 16 residues. This chain's CDR3 is CASSLGDRAYTDTQYF. CDR3 in DNA: TGCGCCAGCAGCTTGGGAGACAGGGCCTACACAGATACGCAGTATTTT.

This clone appeared once. The chain uses TRBV23-1 and TRBJ2-7; D gene unclear. TRBV23-1 is an ORF, with its function uncertain. The CDR3 sequence is 14 residues long. Between the trimmed V and J ends, which lost 1 base and 3 bases, there was a span of 10 bases. CDR3 residues: CASSQLWSIYEQYV. DNA for the CDR3: TGCGCCAGCAGTCAATTATGGAGCATCTACGAGCAGTACGTC.

J is TRBJ1-2 and V is TRBV2; D perhaps matches TRBD1 (6 bases). From germline, CDR1 is SNHLY and CDR2 FYNNEI. Trimming removed 6 bases at V and 2 bases at J, with 10 bases between. This CDR3 region has 13 residues. CDR3 in DNA: TGTGCCAGCAGCCCGGGACAAAACTATGGCTACACCTTC. This codes for CASSPGQNYGYTF.

The chain couples TRBV7-4 to TRBJ2-7; D may be TRBD1 (5 bases). Germline loops: CDR1 SGHVT, CDR2 SQSDAQ. The germline V and J ends were trimmed by 4 bases and 3 bases, with 31 bases remaining between them. The CDR3 runs 20 residues. Written as DNA, the CDR3 is TGTGCCAGCAGCTCACATCACGCATCAGACAGAGGCCCTCTTTTCTACGAGCAGTACGTC. Its protein is CASSSHHASDRGPLFYEQYV.

This clone was seen only once. V and J are TRBV9 and TRBJ2-2; 8 nucleotides agree with TRBD1. V shed 9 bases, J shed 0 bases, and the junction held 1 base outside the gene matches. Germline CDR1 reads SGDLS; CDR2 reads YYNGEE. CDR3 size: 13 residues. The CDR3 DNA sequence: TGTGCCACACAGGGGGCGAACACCGGGGAGCTGTTTTTT. It codes for CATQGANTGELFF.

The J gene is TRBJ1-6, the V gene TRBV4-1; D remains ambiguous. CDR1 MGHRA and CDR2 YSYEKL come from the germline V gene. The CDR3 runs 18 residues. Trimming took 0 bases from V and 0 from J, leaving 12 bases between them. The DNA of the CDR3 is TGCGCCAGCAGCCAAGAACTACTCCCGAGCTCCTATAATTCACCCCTCCACTTT. This gives the protein CASSQELLPSSYNSPLHF.

The V call is TRBV2, the J call TRBJ2-1; D might be TRBD2 (6 bases). The CDR3 is made up of 15 amino acids. Germline loops: CDR1 SNHLY, CDR2 FYNNEI. The ends were cut back, 8 bases at V and 4 bases at J, with 18 bases in the middle. Here the CDR3 reads CASGKSGTDYNEQFF. The CDR3 DNA sequence: TGTGCCAGCGGAAAGTCCGGGACTGATTACAATGAGCAGTTCTTC.

In its sample, this clone was seen once. The chain couples TRBV7-6 to TRBJ1-2; TRBD1 agrees at 7 bases. The CDR3 runs 15 residues. Germline CDR1 is SGHVS and CDR2 is FNYEAQ. The V and J ends lost 5 bases and 3 bases, in that order; junction bases with no gene match: 9. For the CDR3, the DNA is TGTGCCAGCAGCCTACTGACAGGGTCTGACTATGGCTACACCTTC. Translated: CASSLLTGSDYGYTF.

The genes are TRBV7-8 and TRBJ2-3; D remains ambiguous. Per the germline V gene, CDR1 is SGHVS and CDR2 is FQNEAQ. The CDR3 extends over 14 amino acids. Trimming removed 5 bases at V and 1 base at J, with 10 bases between. In DNA, the CDR3 is TGTGCCAGCAGCCCTAATTATGGCACAGATACGCAGTATTTT. This sequence encodes CASSPNYGTDTQYF.

DNA for the CDR3: TGCGCCAGCAACGGGGGGCGTTGGGAAAAACTGTTTTTT. Translation: CASNGGRWEKLFF. This sequence joins TRBV4-1 and TRBJ1-4, with D possibly matching TRBD1 (6 bases). This CDR3 contains 13 residues. Germline values: CDR1 MGHRA, CDR2 YSYEKL. Trimming stripped 7 bases from V and 8 bases from J, with 14 bases between.

V is TRBV27 and J is TRBJ1-2; 7 bases map to TRBD1. The germline gives CDR1 MNHEY, CDR2 SMNVEV (reference sequence). The CDR3 covers 13 residues. The trim removed 0 bases at V and 5 bases at J, leaving 0 bases unmatched. For the CDR3, the DNA is TGTGCCAGCAGTTTATCGACAGGGTATGGCTACACCTTC. Its protein is CASSLSTGYGYTF.

CDR3 DNA sequence: TGTGCCAGCAGCTTAAACGGGAGGTCGGTAGATACGCAGTATTTT. Protein sequence: CASSLNGRSVDTQYF. The chain couples TRBV7-3 to TRBJ2-3; 7 nucleotides agree with TRBD2. Germline V gene lookup returns CDR1 SGHTA and CDR2 FQGTGA. The CDR3 spans 15 residues. With V trimmed by 1 base and J by 5 bases, 6 bases remained unmatched.

The chain recombines TRBV10-3 with TRBJ2-7; 9 positions match TRBD1. The CDR3 is made up of 16 amino acids. Per the germline V gene, CDR1 is ENHRY and CDR2 is SYGVKD. V shed 3 bases and J 0 bases; nucleotides not matched to a gene: 6. The CDR3 is CAISDADRGLSYEQYF. As DNA, the CDR3 is TGTGCCATCAGTGACGCGGACAGGGGCCTCTCCTACGAGCAGTACTTC.

This chain joins TRBV30 and TRBJ2-2; D is uncertain. Germline CDR1 is GTSNPN and CDR2 is SVGIG (reference sequence). V lost 2 bases and J 2 bases, leaving 9 bases between the germline ends. This CDR3 contains 14 residues. The CDR3 is CAWSFILNTGELFF. DNA for the CDR3: TGTGCCTGGAGTTTCATCCTAAACACCGGGGAGCTGTTTTTT.

CDR3 DNA: TGTGCCAGCAGCTCGGGACTAGCGGGAGAGACCCAGTACTTC. Translation gives CASSSGLAGETQYF. J is TRBJ2-5 and V is TRBV7-2; the match to TRBD2 covers 12 bases. The CDR3 runs to 14 residues. Germline CDR1 and CDR2: SGHTA and FQGNSA. With V trimmed by 4 bases and J by 4 bases, 1 base remained unmatched.

This clone was recorded only once. The rearrangement links TRBV6-1 to TRBJ2-6, with 10 bases fitting TRBD1. Germline V CDR1 and CDR2: MNHNS, SASEGT. The CDR3 loop spans 19 amino acids. With 4 bases clipped from V and 0 bases from J, the junction kept 9 bases outside the gene matches. CDR3 sequence (DNA): TGTGCCAGCAGTGGTCGACAGGGGGCGCTTACCTCTGGGGCCAACGTCCTGACTTTC. This gives the protein CASSGRQGALTSGANVLTF.

CDR3 coding DNA: TGTGCCAGCTCACCGCTCGAGGGGGGGCCAATCGAGACCCAGTACTTC. Translated: CASSPLEGGPIETQYF. The chain joins TRBV18 to TRBJ2-5, with D perhaps TRBD2 (7 bases). Deletions cut 3 bases from V and 5 bases from J, with 19 bases between. The germline CDR1 and CDR2 sequences are KGHSH and LQKENI. The length of the CDR3 is 16 residues.

The rearrangement joins TRBV19 to TRBJ2-7; 10 bases are shared with TRBD1. The CDR3 is made up of 15 amino acids. The V segment lost 6 bases and the J segment 1 base; nucleotides outside the gene matches: 6. Germline V gene sequence: CDR1 LNHDA, CDR2 SQIVND (reference sequence). CDR3 DNA sequence: TGTGCCAGTAGCACCGGGACAGGGGCTTCCTACGAGCAGTACTTC. Translation: CASSTGTGASYEQYF.

CDR3: CASSLAGQGTGGYTF. The CDR3 nucleotides read TGTGCCAGCAGCTTAGCGGGACAGGGAACGGGTGGCTACACCTTC. The chain is built from TRBV7-9 and TRBJ1-2; TRBD1 agrees at 9 bases. With 0 bases clipped from V and 7 bases from J, the junction kept 6 bases outside the gene matches. CDR1 is SEHNR and CDR2 is FQNEAQ in the germline V gene (reference sequence). The CDR3 extends over 15 amino acids.